Listed here is a single T cell receptor (beta chain). The antigen is not known. The junction departs from germline at one end; a sequencing error may be responsible. The CDR3 spans 15 residues. In germline, CDR1 is KGHDR, CDR2 SFDVKD. These data belong to a study of blood T cells in healthy people across ages. The study, taken as a whole, reports: Diversity estimated from one million T cells was considered an underestimate. Age advanced and TCR beta diversity per million T cells fell, roughly linearly.

For the second PCR, which ran for roughly 6 to 12 cycles, a sample-barcoded 5' primer and a J-beta primer mix were used. Each CDR3 protein is one row after TCRdb ran MiXCR on the 5' RACE reads. Here the sample spans about 970,000 distinct CDR3 sequences, 45% to 60% being singletons. This TCR was recovered from a woman aged 60-75 years in good health. Material: blood. V gene TRBV24-1 combines with J gene TRBJ2-5, with 10 positions matching TRBD2. The CDR3 region is CTTSDWVAGGPTQYF. In DNA form, the CDR3 reads TGTACCACCAGTGATTGGGTAGCGGGAGGCCCTACGCAGTACTTC.